This TCR beta chain was found in a study of T cell responses to AZD1222 COVID-19 vaccine. On this clone: What it binds is not known.

TCRdb's copy holds only in-frame clones and misses some; the assay was immunoSEQ multiplex PCR. The table records over 70,000 clones, 89% of them present only once. The study's findings and limits: Close to half of spike-specific TCRs reportedly recognize unmutated variant regions. White British donors predominated, females outnumbered males, and clonal diversity was possibly underestimated. The repertoires were collected only after the peak T cell response. At 160-218 and 743-854, vaccine-associated CD4 TCRs were dominant, and they spanned spike.

This sequence was found in an adult who received the AZD1222 COVID-19 vaccine. The material sequenced was peripheral blood, taken 28 days after the second AZD1222 dose.

The CDR3 DNA reads TGTGCCAGCAGTTACTCTCGGGGCTCCTACAATGAGCAGTTCTTC. This codes for CASSYSRGSYNEQFF. This rearrangement joins TRBV6-5 to TRBJ2-1, with a possible D match to TRBD2 (5 bases). CDR1 MNHEY and CDR2 SVGAGI come from the germline V gene. There are 15 residues in the CDR3. The V end lost 0 bases, the J end lost 0 bases, and 6 bases lay between the germline ends.